At least ten counts were recorded for the clone carrying this TCR beta chain. The antigen remains undetermined. TCRdb passed the 5' RACE reads through MiXCR, listing each CDR3 protein once. The repertoire includes more than 1.5 million distinct CDR3 sequences, around 33% of them detected once, and approximately 0.25% sits in the top ten. These data are taken from a study of identical twins. Study results and limitations: Cross-sectional statistics, not tracking of the same donors, supported the conclusions.

All donors were healthy Caucasians. Germline lookup yields CDR1 SEHNR and CDR2 FQNEAQ (reference sequence). This CDR3 is 11 amino acids long. Trimming stripped 1 base from V and 4 bases from J, with 1 base between. Sequences were obtained from cord blood. The receptor was isolated from a newborn girl in good health. The V gene is TRBV7-9, the J gene TRBJ1-2; no firm D call. CDR3 sequence (DNA): TGTGCCAGCAGCTTAGTCTATGGCTACACCTTC. It translates to CASSLVYGYTF.